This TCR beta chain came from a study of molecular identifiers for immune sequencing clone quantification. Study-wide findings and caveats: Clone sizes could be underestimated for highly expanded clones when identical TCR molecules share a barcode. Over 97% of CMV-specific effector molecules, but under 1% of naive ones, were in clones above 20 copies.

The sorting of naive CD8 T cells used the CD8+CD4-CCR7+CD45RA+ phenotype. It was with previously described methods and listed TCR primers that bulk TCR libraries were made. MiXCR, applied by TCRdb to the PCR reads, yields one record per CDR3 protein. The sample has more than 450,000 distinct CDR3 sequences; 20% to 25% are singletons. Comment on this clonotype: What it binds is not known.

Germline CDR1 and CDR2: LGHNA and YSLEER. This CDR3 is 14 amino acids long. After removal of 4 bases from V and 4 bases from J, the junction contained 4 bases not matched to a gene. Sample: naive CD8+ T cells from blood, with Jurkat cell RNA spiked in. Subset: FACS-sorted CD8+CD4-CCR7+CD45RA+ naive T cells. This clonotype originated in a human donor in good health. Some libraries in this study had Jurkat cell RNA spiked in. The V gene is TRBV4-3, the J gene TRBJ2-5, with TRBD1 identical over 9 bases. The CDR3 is CASSPGQGIETQYF. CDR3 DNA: TGCGCCAGCAGCCCTGGACAGGGGATAGAGACCCAGTACTTC.